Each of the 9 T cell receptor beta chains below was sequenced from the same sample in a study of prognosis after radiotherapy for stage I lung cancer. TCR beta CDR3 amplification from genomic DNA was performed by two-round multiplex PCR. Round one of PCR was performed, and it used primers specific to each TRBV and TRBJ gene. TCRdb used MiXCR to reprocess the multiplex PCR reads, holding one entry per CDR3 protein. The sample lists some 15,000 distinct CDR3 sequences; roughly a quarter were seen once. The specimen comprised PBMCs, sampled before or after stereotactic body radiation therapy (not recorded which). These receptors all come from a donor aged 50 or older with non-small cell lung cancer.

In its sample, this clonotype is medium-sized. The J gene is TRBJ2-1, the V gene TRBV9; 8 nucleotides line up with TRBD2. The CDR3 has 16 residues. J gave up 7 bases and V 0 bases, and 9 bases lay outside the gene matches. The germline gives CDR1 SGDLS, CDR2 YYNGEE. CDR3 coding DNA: TGTGCCAGCAGCGTAGCCTTAGCGGGGTATGGGAATGAGCAGTTCTTC. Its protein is CASSVALAGYGNEQFF.

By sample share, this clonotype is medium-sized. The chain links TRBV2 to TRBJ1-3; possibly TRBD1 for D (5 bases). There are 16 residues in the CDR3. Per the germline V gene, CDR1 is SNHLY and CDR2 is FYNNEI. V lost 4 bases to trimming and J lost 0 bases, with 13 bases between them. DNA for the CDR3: TGTGCCAGCAGTGGAGAGGGGAGGGGCTCTGGAAACACCATATATTTT. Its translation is CASSGEGRGSGNTIYF.

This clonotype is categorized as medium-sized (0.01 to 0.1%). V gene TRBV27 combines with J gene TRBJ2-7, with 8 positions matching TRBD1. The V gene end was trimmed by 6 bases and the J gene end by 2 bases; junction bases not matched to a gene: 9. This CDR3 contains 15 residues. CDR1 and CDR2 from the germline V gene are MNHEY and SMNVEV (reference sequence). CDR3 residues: CASRLRTGLTYEQYF. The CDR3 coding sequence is TGTGCCAGCAGACTTCGGACAGGGCTTACCTACGAGCAGTACTTC.

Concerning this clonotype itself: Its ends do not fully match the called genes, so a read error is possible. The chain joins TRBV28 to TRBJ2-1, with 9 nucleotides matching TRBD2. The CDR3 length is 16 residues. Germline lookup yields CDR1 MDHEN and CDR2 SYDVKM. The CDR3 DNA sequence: TGTGCCTGCAGCAACTATGGACTAGCGCGAGTCTATGAGCAGTTCTTC. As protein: CACSNYGLARVYEQFF. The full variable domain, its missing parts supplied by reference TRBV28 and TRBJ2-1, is DVKVTQSSRYLVKRTGEKVFLECVQDMDHENMFWYRQDPGLGLRLIYFSYDVKMKEKGDIPEGYSVSREKKERFSLILESASTNQTSMYLCACSNYGLARVYEQFFGPGTRLTVL.

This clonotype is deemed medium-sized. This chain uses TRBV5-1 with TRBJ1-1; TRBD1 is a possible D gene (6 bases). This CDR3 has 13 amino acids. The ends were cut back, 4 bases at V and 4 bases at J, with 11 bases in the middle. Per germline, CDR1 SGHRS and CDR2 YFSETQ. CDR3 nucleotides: TGCGCCAGCAGCGACGCCAGGGGCACTGAAGCTTTCTTT. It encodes CASSDARGTEAFF.

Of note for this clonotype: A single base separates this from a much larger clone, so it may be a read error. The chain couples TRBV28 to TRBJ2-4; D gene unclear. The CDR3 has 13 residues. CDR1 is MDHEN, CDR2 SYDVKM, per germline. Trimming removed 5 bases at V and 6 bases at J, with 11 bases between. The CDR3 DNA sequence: TGTGCCAGCAGTATACAGTGCCCAAACATTCAGTACTTC. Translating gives CASSIQCPNIQYF.

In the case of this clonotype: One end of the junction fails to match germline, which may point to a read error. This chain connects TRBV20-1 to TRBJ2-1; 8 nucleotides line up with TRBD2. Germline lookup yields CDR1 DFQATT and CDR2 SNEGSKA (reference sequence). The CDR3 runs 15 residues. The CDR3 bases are TGCAGGGCAACTAGCGGAAGACTGGGCCACAATGAGCAGTTCTTT. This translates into CRATSGRLGHNEQFF.

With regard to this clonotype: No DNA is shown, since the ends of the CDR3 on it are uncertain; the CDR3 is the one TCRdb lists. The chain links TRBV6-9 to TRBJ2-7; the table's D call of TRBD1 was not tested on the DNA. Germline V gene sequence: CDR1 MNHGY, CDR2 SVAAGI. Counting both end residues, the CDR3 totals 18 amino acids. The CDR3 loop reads CASSLDTSFGRGTYEQYF.

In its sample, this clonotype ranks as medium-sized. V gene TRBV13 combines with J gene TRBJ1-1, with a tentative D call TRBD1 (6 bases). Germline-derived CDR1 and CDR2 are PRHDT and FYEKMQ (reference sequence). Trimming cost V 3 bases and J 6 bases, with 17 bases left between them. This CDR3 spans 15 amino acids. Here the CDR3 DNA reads TGTGCCAGCAGCTTGCGCCCACAGGGTTTCGCTGAAGCTTTCTTT. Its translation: CASSLRPQGFAEAFF.